This T cell receptor (beta chain) comes out of a study of tissue T cells after allogeneic stem cell transplantation. Study in general: Samples with visible lymphocytes on H&E were prioritized for sequencing. Findings and limits, study-wide: The patient cohort was small and clinically heterogeneous, with limited sampling depth. Within patients, tissue anatomy strongly shaped TCR repertoire composition. Few T cell clones were shared across patients, but motif clusters showed tissue-specific shared signatures.

The protocol was immunoSEQ multiplex PCR, while the TCRdb copy is restricted to in-frame clones and leaves out a portion. This sample has some 6,200 clones, with roughly three fifths found just once. A remark on this clone: Antigen unknown.

V lost 0 bases and J lost 6, with 11 bases in between. The germline V gene encodes CDR1 LGHNA and CDR2 YSLEER. This CDR3 comprises 14 residues. This chain connects TRBV4-3 to TRBJ1-1, with D possibly TRBD1 on 5 matching bases. The TCR originated in a male donor aged 60 or over with lung cancer. The sample here was tissue from the jejunum, taken at autopsy. In DNA, the CDR3 is TGCGCCAGCAGCCAAGAGGGGGGTAGGGCTGAAGCTTTCTTT. It translates to CASSQEGGRAEAFF.